The 23 T cell receptor beta chains below were found in one sample sequenced in a study of yellow fever vaccine responses in identical twins. TCRdb recomputed calls from the RT-PCR reads with MiXCR, one row per CDR3 protein. The data contain about 2,700 distinct CDR3 sequences, roughly 90% of them singletons. This sample comprised T cells from blood (PBMCs), unsorted or a sorted subset (not recorded which), obtained before or after yellow fever vaccination (not recorded which). The receptor source for this set is a female donor who received the yellow fever vaccine.

The chain links TRBV2 to TRBJ1-1, with D perhaps TRBD1 (5 bases). The V gene lost 3 bases and the J gene lost 5 bases, with 10 bases spanning the gap. From germline, CDR1 is SNHLY and CDR2 FYNNEI. The CDR3 length is 13 residues. The CDR3 nucleotides are TGTGCCAGCAGTGATGAAGGGGATACTGAAGCTTTCTTT. Residues: CASSDEGDTEAFF. Full variable domain (outside the CDR3, taken from reference TRBV2 and TRBJ1-1): EPEVTQTPSHQVTQMGQEVILRCVPISNHLYFYWYRQILGQKVEFLVSFYNNEISEKSEIFDDQFSVERPDGSNFTLKIRSTKLEDSAMYFCASSDEGDTEAFFGQGTRLTVV.

The V call is TRBV20-1, the J call TRBJ2-3; the match to TRBD1 covers 9 bases. CDR3 length equals 12 residues. V dropped 6 bases and J dropped 5; count of bases not matched to a gene: 3. CDR1 and CDR2 (germline): DFQATT, SNEGSKA (reference sequence). CDR3 DNA sequence: TGCAGTGCACAGGGACAGGGAGATACGCAGTATTTT. This translates into CSAQGQGDTQYF.

The chain has TRBV11-1 and TRBJ2-1; D possibly corresponds to TRBD2 (6 bases). This CDR3 contains 13 residues. The V gene lost 5 bases and the J gene lost 10 bases, with 15 bases spanning the gap. Germline loops: CDR1 SGHAT, CDR2 FQDESV (reference sequence). The CDR3: CASSTGLGNEQFF. The CDR3 DNA sequence: TGTGCCAGCAGCACGGGACTTGGGAACGAGCAGTTCTTC.

The J gene is TRBJ2-7, the V gene TRBV28; maybe TRBD2 (6 bases). The V gene's germline CDR1 is MDHEN and CDR2 SYDVKM. V dropped 5 bases and J dropped 2 bases, with 13 bases sitting between them. The CDR3 covers 14 residues. CDR3 in amino acids: CASSHGTVAYEQYV. The CDR3 DNA follows: TGTGCCAGCAGTCACGGGACTGTCGCCTACGAGCAGTACGTC.

The chain links TRBV7-2 to TRBJ1-2; no firm D call. In germline, CDR1 is SGHTA, CDR2 FQGNSA. The CDR3 is 14 residues long. V shed 3 bases and J shed 2 bases, with 10 bases lying between them. The CDR3 bases are TGTGCCAGCAGCTTGGGAGACAAGAACTATGGCTACACCTTC. It encodes CASSLGDKNYGYTF.

This chain uses TRBV5-5 with TRBJ2-1, with 7 bases lining up with TRBD2. This CDR3 spans 16 amino acids. The V and J ends lost 4 bases and 8 bases, in that order; junction bases with no gene match: 15. The germline gives CDR1 SGHKS, CDR2 YYEKEE (reference sequence). The CDR3 here is CASSLIGTTSSYEQFF. The CDR3 DNA is TGTGCCAGCAGCCTCATCGGGACTACGTCTTCATATGAGCAGTTCTTC.

J is TRBJ2-1 and V is TRBV29-1, with D perhaps TRBD1 (6 bases). The germline V gene encodes CDR1 SQVTM and CDR2 ANQGSEA. Trimming cost V 6 bases and J 6 bases, with 21 bases left between them. This CDR3 comprises 15 residues. DNA for the CDR3: TGCAGCGTAGGGGGTAAGGGGTCGGCCCCCAATGAGCAGTTCTTC. This encodes CSVGGKGSAPNEQFF.

The chain joins TRBV29-1 to TRBJ1-1, with 9 bases that match TRBD1. The germline V gene has CDR1 SQVTM and CDR2 ANQGSEA. CDR3 length: 14 residues. V dropped 3 bases and J dropped 1; count of bases not matched to a gene: 3. CDR3: CSVEWDRENTEAFF. CDR3 coding DNA: TGCAGCGTTGAGTGGGACAGGGAGAACACTGAAGCTTTCTTT. The variable domain in full, completed from reference TRBV29-1 and TRBJ1-1, reads SAVISQKPSRDICQRGTSLTIQCQVDSQVTMMFWYRQQPGQSLTLIATANQGSEATYESGFVIDKFPISRPNLTFSTLTVSNMSPEDSSIYLCSVEWDRENTEAFFGQGTRLTVV.

This clonotype was seen a single time. This chain uses TRBV2 with TRBJ2-4; the D gene is possibly TRBD1 (6 bases). V lost 3 bases to trimming and J lost 3 bases, with 9 bases between them. Per germline, CDR1 SNHLY and CDR2 FYNNEI. The CDR3 spans 14 residues. CDR3 in amino acids: CASSDARGKNIQYF. CDR3 DNA: TGTGCCAGCAGTGATGCCAGGGGCAAAAACATTCAGTACTTC.

This chain links TRBV7-3 with TRBJ1-5, with no clear D. The V end was cut by 1 base, the J end by 4 bases, with 5 bases between. Germline V gives CDR1 SGHTA, CDR2 FQGTGA. This CDR3 region has 13 residues. The CDR3 protein is CASSLNQNQPQHF. The CDR3 DNA reads as TGTGCCAGCAGCTTAAACCAGAATCAGCCCCAGCATTTT.

This rearrangement joins TRBV11-3 to TRBJ2-7; the D is unclear. Germline V gene sequence: CDR1 SGHNT, CDR2 YENEEA. The CDR3 contains 15 residues. With 1 base removed from V and 4 bases from J, the gap between germline ends came to 14 bases. The CDR3 sequence: CASSLVVGPTYEQYF. In DNA, the CDR3 is TGTGCCAGCAGCTTAGTCGTAGGACCAACTTACGAGCAGTACTTC.

V is TRBV10-2 and J is TRBJ1-6; possibly TRBD1 for D (5 bases). Germline loops: CDR1 WSHSY, CDR2 SAAADI. The CDR3 totals 15 residues. Trimming took off 3 bases at V and 9 bases at J, with 15 bases between the two ends. The CDR3, as DNA: TGCGCCAGCAGTGATTATGGGACTGGTTCTTCACCCCTCCACTTT. Its protein product is CASSDYGTGSSPLHF.

The chain joins TRBV2 to TRBJ2-2, with a possible D match to TRBD2 (5 bases). Germline lookup yields CDR1 SNHLY and CDR2 FYNNEI. V was pared by 1 base and J by 5 bases, with 14 bases between. The CDR3 is 16 amino acids. The CDR3 region is CASSEGLRGLTGELFF. The CDR3 nucleotides are TGTGCCAGCAGTGAAGGGCTACGGGGATTAACCGGGGAGCTGTTTTTT.

The rearrangement joins TRBV7-8 to TRBJ1-2; TRBD1 aligns across 7 bases. The CDR3 is made up of 14 amino acids. The germline V gene encodes CDR1 SGHVS and CDR2 FQNEAQ. Trimming cost V 6 bases and J 4 bases; bases outside gene matches: 8. The CDR3 sequence: CASSLTGEGYGYTF. CDR3 DNA: TGTGCCAGCAGTCTAACAGGGGAGGGCTATGGCTACACCTTC.

The chain employs TRBV2 and TRBJ2-4; the D is unclear. Germline V gene lookup returns CDR1 SNHLY and CDR2 FYNNEI. With 4 bases removed from V and 4 bases from J, the gap between germline ends came to 11 bases. This CDR3 is built from 14 residues. Here the CDR3 DNA reads TGTGCCAGCAGTGTCGGCTCACTAAAAAACATTCAGTACTTC. Translated: CASSVGSLKNIQYF. The whole variable domain, filled in from reference TRBV2 and TRBJ2-4, reads EPEVTQTPSHQVTQMGQEVILRCVPISNHLYFYWYRQILGQKVEFLVSFYNNEISEKSEIFDDQFSVERPDGSNFTLKIRSTKLEDSAMYFCASSVGSLKNIQYFGAGTRLSVL.

The rearrangement links TRBV18 to TRBJ2-1, with 7 bases identical to TRBD2. Germline CDR1 is KGHSH and CDR2 is LQKENI. With V trimmed by 3 bases and J by 10 bases, 3 bases remained unmatched. The CDR3 is 12 residues long. The CDR3 loop is CASSPQTSEQFF. DNA for the CDR3: TGTGCCAGCTCACCCCAGACTAGCGAGCAGTTCTTC.

The gene calls are TRBV11-3 and TRBJ2-1; D is ambiguous. CDR1 is SGHNT and CDR2 is YENEEA in the germline V gene. The CDR3 sequence is 14 residues long. The V end was cut by 5 bases, the J end by 10 bases, with 18 bases between. CDR3 DNA: TGTGCCAGCAGCCCCCACCAGGCTATCGGAGAGCAGTTCTTC. Protein sequence: CASSPHQAIGEQFF.

This rearrangement joins TRBV13 to TRBJ1-2; TRBD1 might be the D (6 bases). There are 15 residues in the CDR3. Trimming cost V 5 bases and J 3 bases, with 16 bases left between them. Per the germline V gene, CDR1 is PRHDT and CDR2 is FYEKMQ (reference sequence). Here the CDR3 DNA reads TGTGCCAGCAGCCTCCCAGGGGAAGACGACTATGGCTACACCTTC. The encoded protein is CASSLPGEDDYGYTF.

This chain connects TRBV7-3 to TRBJ2-1; tentative D call: TRBD1 (6 bases). V lost 1 base to trimming and J lost 6 bases, with 13 bases between them. In germline, CDR1 is SGHTA, CDR2 FQGTGA. CDR3 length equals 15 residues. CDR3 region: CASSLSGLGANEQFF. For the CDR3, the DNA is TGTGCCAGCAGCTTAAGCGGATTGGGGGCCAATGAGCAGTTCTTC.

This chain uses TRBV12-5 with TRBJ1-1, with a weak D call TRBD1 (5 bases). V was trimmed by 2 bases and J by 5 bases, leaving 12 bases between them. Germline V gene sequence: CDR1 LGHNT, CDR2 FRNRAP. This CDR3 comprises 14 residues. CDR3 amino acids: CASGLYGGRTEAFF. The CDR3 DNA follows: TGTGCTAGTGGTTTGTATGGGGGTCGGACTGAAGCTTTCTTT.

The rearrangement links TRBV11-2 to TRBJ1-3, with unresolved D. The germline V gene encodes CDR1 SGHAT and CDR2 FQNNGV. The CDR3 runs to 15 residues. The ends were cut back, 8 bases at V and 4 bases at J, with 18 bases in the middle. CDR3 DNA: TGTGCCAGCTCCGCCGGTGGAGGTGGGGGAAACACCATATATTTT. Protein: CASSAGGGGGNTIYF.

The chain recombines TRBV7-9 with TRBJ2-1, with a possible D match to TRBD2 (6 bases). Germline lookup yields CDR1 SEHNR and CDR2 FQNEAQ (reference sequence). V lost 4 bases and J lost 8, with 12 bases in between. The CDR3 loop spans 13 amino acids. DNA for the CDR3: TGTGCCAGCAGCTCTCGACTAGTTCATGAGCAGTTCTTC. It codes for CASSSRLVHEQFF. Full variable domain (outside the CDR3, taken from reference TRBV7-9 and TRBJ2-1): DTGVSQNPRHKITKRGQNVTFRCDPISEHNRLYWYRQTLGQGPEFLTYFQNEAQLEKSRLLSDRFSAERPKGSFSTLEIQRTEQGDSAMYLCASSSRLVHEQFFGPGTRLTVL.

The V and J genes are TRBV2 and TRBJ2-5; 9 nucleotides line up with TRBD2. This CDR3 is built from 14 residues. Germline V CDR1 and CDR2: SNHLY, FYNNEI. Losses at the gene ends were 3 bases for V and 3 bases for J; bases not matched to a gene: 2. CDR3 DNA: TGTGCCAGCAGTGAGCGACTAGCGGAAGAGACCCAGTACTTC. It is translated as CASSERLAEETQYF.